Shown below are 11 T cell receptor beta chains from a single sample sequenced in a study of T-cell reconstitution after alpha-beta-depleted transplantation in children. Preparing the TCRbeta library involved the use of unique molecular identifiers. A single record per CDR3 protein comes from TCRdb applying MiXCR to the PCR reads. The sample includes about 610,000 distinct CDR3 sequences, roughly 10% seen only once; the top ten take less than 4.5%. Here the sequenced sample was PBMCs from the stem cell graft donor, taken from the stem cell graft. The origin of the receptors is a human donor who donated a stem cell graft to a child with acute myeloid leukemia.

This clonotype showed up many times. This chain links TRBV7-9 with TRBJ2-1; 7 bases fit TRBD1. CDR1 is SEHNR, CDR2 FQNEAQ, per germline (reference sequence). With 6 bases clipped from V and 7 bases from J, the junction kept 12 bases outside the gene matches. The CDR3 is 15 amino acids. CDR3 protein: CASRPKDRLGNEQFF. The CDR3 bases are TGTGCCAGCAGGCCTAAGGACAGGTTGGGGAATGAGCAGTTCTTC. Together with reference TRBV7-9 and TRBJ2-1, the CDR3 gives the full variable domain: DTGVSQNPRHKITKRGQNVTFRCDPISEHNRLYWYRQTLGQGPEFLTYFQNEAQLEKSRLLSDRFSAERPKGSFSTLEIQRTEQGDSAMYLCASRPKDRLGNEQFFGPGTRLTVL.

This clonotype was observed a few times. V gene TRBV20-1 combines with J gene TRBJ2-3; possible D gene TRBD2, 6 bases. Germline V gives CDR1 DFQATT, CDR2 SNEGSKA (reference sequence). CDR3 length equals 16 residues. Trimming left V 5 bases short and J 0 bases short, with 18 bases between. The CDR3 here is CSAPALSGLSTDTQYF. CDR3 nucleotides: TGCAGTGCTCCAGCACTTAGCGGCTTAAGCACAGATACGCAGTATTTT.

This clonotype appeared many times. This rearrangement joins TRBV7-6 to TRBJ2-7; 7 bases fit TRBD1. Germline CDR1 and CDR2: SGHVS and FNYEAQ. V was clipped by 7 bases and J by 3 bases; unmatched bases: 12. This CDR3 has 15 amino acids. The CDR3 loop is CASKEYQGEYYEQYF. The CDR3 DNA follows: TGTGCCAGCAAAGAATATCAGGGGGAATACTACGAGCAGTACTTC. Together with reference TRBV7-6 and TRBJ2-7, the CDR3 gives the full variable domain: GAGVSQSPRYKVTKRGQDVALRCDPISGHVSLYWYRQALGQGPEFLTYFNYEAQQDKSGLPNDRFSAERPEGSISTLTIQRTEQRDSAMYRCASKEYQGEYYEQYFGPGTRLTVT.

There are a few counts of this clonotype. J is TRBJ1-2 and V is TRBV20-1; D may be TRBD1 (5 bases). Germline V gene data show CDR1 as DFQATT and CDR2 as SNEGSKA (reference sequence). The CDR3 totals 15 residues. With 0 bases removed from V and 4 bases from J, the gap between germline ends came to 15 bases. CDR3 sequence: CSARDPTQAGYGYTF. DNA for the CDR3: TGCAGTGCTAGAGATCCCACACAGGCGGGCTATGGCTACACCTTC.

The sample holds a few counts of this clonotype. The CDR3: CSGTSGRSGELFF. In nucleotides, the CDR3 is TGCAGCGGGACTAGCGGGAGATCCGGGGAGCTGTTTTTT. This chain links TRBV29-1 with TRBJ2-2, with TRBD2 matching over 13 bases. Germline CDR1 is SQVTM and CDR2 is ANQGSEA. V shed 7 bases and J 6 bases; nucleotides not matched to a gene: 2. CDR3 length equals 13 residues.

This clonotype was observed at least ten times. The chain carries TRBV5-1 and TRBJ2-7, with TRBD1 identical over 9 bases. This CDR3 spans 13 amino acids. The junction had 5 bases not matched to a gene; V was cut back by 4 bases and J by 6 bases. The germline V gene encodes CDR1 SGHRS and CDR2 YFSETQ. The CDR3 coding sequence is TGCGCCAGCAGCGCCCAGACAGGGGGCGAGCAGTACTTC. This gives the protein CASSAQTGGEQYF.

The table lists this clonotype with a few counts. The V call is TRBV20-1, the J call TRBJ2-3; D is perhaps TRBD1 (5 bases). The CDR3 consists of 13 residues. The ends were cut back, 6 bases at V and 0 bases at J, with 10 bases in the middle. CDR1 is DFQATT, CDR2 SNEGSKA, per germline (reference sequence). The CDR3 region is CSALDTSTDTQYF. CDR3 bases: TGCAGTGCCCTGGACACAAGCACAGATACGCAGTATTTT.

The rearrangement uses TRBV24-1 and TRBJ2-3; D is unclear. Trimming removed 5 bases at V and 5 bases at J, with 19 bases between. Germline CDR1 and CDR2: KGHDR and SFDVKD. CDR3 length: 16 residues. For the CDR3, the DNA is TGTGCCACCAGTGCATATGATCGGAGTTCCCTAGATACGCAGTATTTT. Its protein is CATSAYDRSSLDTQYF.

This clonotype was seen repeatedly, ten times or more. The chain joins TRBV20-1 to TRBJ2-3; 7 positions match TRBD1. After removal of 5 bases from V and 1 base from J, the junction contained 3 bases not matched to a gene. The CDR3 totals 13 residues. Germline CDR1 DFQATT, CDR2 SNEGSKA (reference sequence). The CDR3 protein is CSADRVGTDTQYF. DNA for the CDR3: TGCAGTGCTGACAGGGTGGGCACAGATACGCAGTATTTT.

This clonotype was observed many times. The genes are TRBV12-3 or TRBV12-4 and TRBJ2-7; 9 bases are shared with TRBD1. Losses at the gene ends were 3 bases for V and 2 bases for J; bases not matched to a gene: 5. The CDR3 contains 15 residues. The CDR3 spells CASSLGQGKAYEQYF. The CDR3 region has the DNA TGTGCCAGCAGTTTGGGACAGGGCAAAGCCTACGAGCAGTACTTC.

V gene TRBV7-9 combines with J gene TRBJ2-7, with 7 nucleotides matching TRBD2. With 4 bases clipped from V and 5 bases from J, the junction kept 8 bases outside the gene matches. Germline values: CDR1 SEHNR, CDR2 FQNEAQ (reference sequence). CDR3 length equals 14 residues. CDR3 sequence reads: CASSSPASGNEQYF. CDR3 bases: TGTGCCAGCAGCTCCCCCGCTAGCGGCAACGAGCAGTACTTC.